This T cell receptor beta chain was found in a study of blood T cell repertoires in COVID-19. Background on the study: PBMCs, B-cell-depleted T cells, or T cells provided the cDNA or gDNA that made up the material.

With 0 bases removed from V and 5 bases from J, the gap between germline ends came to 13 bases. Germline loops: CDR1 GTSNPN, CDR2 SVGIG (reference sequence). The CDR3 loop spans 14 amino acids. Methods used by the authors: Amplified reference gene primers provided the basis for estimating nucleated cell counts. Profiling relied on immunoSEQ multiplex PCR, and the TCRdb table lists in-frame clones only, not all of them. V and J calls and clone size come straight from that table; D and trimming were deduced from the DNA. The data contain 300,000 to 350,000 clones, roughly 89% of them singletons. The sequenced sample was peripheral blood. The TCR comes from a woman younger than 35 who had recovered from COVID-19. The rearrangement links TRBV30 to TRBJ1-2; tentative D call: TRBD1 (6 bases). CDR3 bases: TGTGCCTGGAGTGTGCAGGGGCTCGTGTATGGCTACACCTTC. Translated, it gives CAWSVQGLVYGYTF.